The 16 T cell receptor beta chains in this list originate from one sample, sequenced in a study of siplizumab effects on memory and regulatory T cells. TCRdb's copy holds only in-frame clones and misses some; the assay was immunoSEQ multiplex PCR. The sample shows around 45,000 clones, about 90% of them seen only once. The sample comprised naive CD8+ T cells sorted from blood. Every receptor here comes from a human donor in good health.

The chain is built from TRBV6-5 and TRBJ2-2; no definite D call. CDR3 length equals 12 residues. The V and J ends lost 2 bases and 6 bases respectively, with 4 bases between them. From germline, CDR1 is MNHEY and CDR2 SVGAGI. The DNA of the CDR3 is TGTGCCAGCAGTTACCTAGCCGGGGAGCTGTTTTTT. Residues: CASSYLAGELFF.

The CDR3 reads CASSFPGGAYNEQFF. CDR3 nucleotides: TGTGCCAGCAGTTTCCCAGGGGGTGCCTACAATGAGCAGTTCTTC. This rearrangement joins TRBV27 to TRBJ2-1; 7 bases are a match to TRBD1. V was clipped by 3 bases and J by 2 bases; unmatched bases: 4. The germline gives CDR1 MNHEY, CDR2 SMNVEV (reference sequence). The CDR3 runs to 15 residues.

The chain is built from TRBV13 and TRBJ1-1; 7 bases agree with TRBD1. This CDR3 has 14 residues. Looked up from germline, CDR1 is PRHDT and CDR2 is FYEKMQ (reference sequence). The V gene end was trimmed by 3 bases and the J gene end by 1 base; junction bases not matched to a gene: 2. The CDR3 sequence: CASSFRTGNTEAFF. For the CDR3, the DNA is TGTGCCAGCAGCTTCCGGACAGGGAACACTGAAGCTTTCTTT. Variable domain in full (rest from reference TRBV13 and TRBJ1-1): AAGVIQSPRHLIKEKRETATLKCYPIPRHDTVYWYQQGPGQDPQFLISFYEKMQSDKGSIPDRFSAQQFSDYHSELNMSSLELGDSALYFCASSFRTGNTEAFFGQGTRLTVV.

The rearrangement links TRBV6-1 to TRBJ2-7; TRBD1 matches 8 bases. The CDR3 has 15 amino acids. Germline V gives CDR1 MNHNS, CDR2 SASEGT. The junction had 8 bases not matched to a gene; V was cut back by 5 bases and J by 2 bases. This CDR3 reads CASSRTGGTAYEQYF. CDR3 nucleotide sequence: TGTGCCAGCAGTAGAACAGGGGGTACGGCCTACGAGCAGTACTTC.

This chain links TRBV11-2 with TRBJ2-5; D possibly matches TRBD1 or TRBD2 (5 bases each). Trimming pared 1 base from V and 2 bases from J, leaving 8 bases between. Germline V gene lookup returns CDR1 SGHAT and CDR2 FQNNGV. CDR3 length equals 14 residues. The CDR3 DNA sequence: TGTGCCAGCAGCTTAGGGTGGGGGCAAGAGACCCAGTACTTC. It encodes CASSLGWGQETQYF.

This clone was picked up one time. The chain has TRBV11-1 and TRBJ2-7; D perhaps matches TRBD2 (8 bases). Germline CDR1 SGHAT, CDR2 FQDESV (reference sequence). This CDR3 spans 16 amino acids. V lost 4 bases and J lost 4, with 20 bases in between. CDR3: CASSSPGRGQPYEQYF. The CDR3 DNA follows: TGTGCCAGCAGCTCCCCCGGGAGGGGACAGCCTTACGAGCAGTACTTC. Drawing the rest from reference TRBV11-1 and TRBJ2-7, the complete variable domain is EAEVAQSPRYKITEKSQAVAFWCDPISGHATLYWYRQILGQGPELLVQFQDESVVDDSQLPKDRFSAERLKGVDSTLKIQPAELGDSAMYLCASSSPGRGQPYEQYFGPGTRLTVT.

The chain combines TRBV7-9 with TRBJ1-2; D ambiguous. The V gene lost 0 bases and the J gene lost 4 bases, with 9 bases spanning the gap. The germline V gene has CDR1 SEHNR and CDR2 FQNEAQ (reference sequence). This CDR3 is 14 amino acids long. The chain's CDR3 is CASSLASLIYGYTF. The CDR3 DNA follows: TGTGCCAGCAGCTTAGCCAGTCTCATCTATGGCTACACCTTC. The entire variable domain, with the rest obtained from reference TRBV7-9 and TRBJ1-2, is as follows: DTGVSQNPRHKITKRGQNVTFRCDPISEHNRLYWYRQTLGQGPEFLTYFQNEAQLEKSRLLSDRFSAERPKGSFSTLEIQRTEQGDSAMYLCASSLASLIYGYTFGSGTRLTVV.

The chain uses TRBV9 and TRBJ1-1, with D possibly matching TRBD1 (6 bases). Germline-derived CDR1 and CDR2 are SGDLS and YYNGEE. This CDR3 is built from 13 residues. V gave up 4 bases and J gave up 3 bases, with 10 bases separating them. CDR3 region: CASSTSGDTEAFF. The CDR3, as DNA: TGTGCCAGCAGCACTTCAGGGGACACTGAAGCTTTCTTT.

This chain connects TRBV27 to TRBJ2-1, with no clear D. Between the trimmed V and J ends, which lost 6 bases and 3 bases, there was a span of 15 bases. The germline V gene has CDR1 MNHEY and CDR2 SMNVEV (reference sequence). There are 15 residues in the CDR3. In DNA form, the CDR3 reads TGTGCCAGCAGAAGGTCGCCGGCCGGCTACAATGAGCAGTTCTTC. Protein: CASRRSPAGYNEQFF.

With regard to this clone: This CDR3 is missing its conserved last phenylalanine or tryptophan, likely due to a read error. In DNA, the CDR3 is TGTGCCAGCAGTGAAGGCTCGGGCACTGAAGCTTTCTCT. Encoded protein: CASSEGSGTEAFS. The chain recombines TRBV6-1 with TRBJ1-1; D call uncertain. The V end was cut by 1 base, the J end by 4 bases, with 7 bases between. Germline CDR1 MNHNS, CDR2 SASEGT. CDR3 length equals 13 residues.

V and J are TRBV27 and TRBJ1-2; no clear D gene. The V gene lost 2 bases and the J gene lost 4 bases, with 8 bases spanning the gap. Germline loops: CDR1 MNHEY, CDR2 SMNVEV (reference sequence). The CDR3 is made up of 13 amino acids. CDR3 residues: CASSLGGPYGYTF. As DNA, the CDR3 is TGTGCCAGCAGTTTAGGCGGCCCCTATGGCTACACCTTC.

This clone was observed once. This chain links TRBV25-1 with TRBJ2-7, with TRBD1 as a possible D gene (6 bases). In germline, CDR1 is MGHDK, CDR2 SYGVNS. Trimming removed 3 bases at V and 0 bases at J, with 15 bases between. The CDR3 length is 16 residues. CDR3 amino acids: CASSDTVGTLSYEQYF. As DNA, the CDR3 is TGTGCCAGCAGTGACACCGTAGGGACACTCTCCTACGAGCAGTACTTC.

The genes are TRBV29-1 and TRBJ1-3; D remains ambiguous. From germline, CDR1 is SQVTM and CDR2 ANQGSEA. With 4 bases removed from V and 0 bases from J, the gap between germline ends came to 4 bases. The CDR3 consists of 12 residues. This CDR3 is CSVVFSGNTIYF. CDR3 in DNA: TGCAGCGTTGTTTTCTCTGGAAACACCATATATTTT.

The V call is TRBV18, the J call TRBJ2-7; D may correspond to TRBD1 or TRBD2 (6 bases each). Trimming removed 3 bases from V and 2 bases from J, with 17 bases in between. Germline values: CDR1 KGHSH, CDR2 LQKENI. This CDR3 has 16 residues. This chain's CDR3 is CASSPPRGGPTYEQYF. For the CDR3, the DNA is TGTGCCAGCTCACCTCCGAGAGGGGGGCCTACCTACGAGCAGTACTTC.

The rearrangement uses TRBV4-1 and TRBJ1-5; 8 nucleotides line up with TRBD1. J lost 0 bases, V lost 2 bases, and 12 bases had no gene match. Germline V gene sequence: CDR1 MGHRA, CDR2 YSYEKL. CDR3 length equals 19 residues. The CDR3 spells CASSQIRGQDPYSNQPQHF. The DNA for the CDR3 is TGCGCCAGCAGCCAAATAAGGGGACAGGACCCCTATAGCAATCAGCCCCAGCATTTT.

This chain links TRBV7-6 with TRBJ2-1, with 8 bases matching TRBD2. This CDR3 spans 19 amino acids. The V and J ends lost 5 bases and 6 bases, in that order; junction bases with no gene match: 21. Per the germline V gene, CDR1 is SGHVS and CDR2 is FNYEAQ. In DNA form, the CDR3 reads TGTGCCAGCAGCCAATCGCGGTGGGAGCGGGAGTGGGGTACCAATGAGCAGTTCTTC. This gives the protein CASSQSRWEREWGTNEQFF.